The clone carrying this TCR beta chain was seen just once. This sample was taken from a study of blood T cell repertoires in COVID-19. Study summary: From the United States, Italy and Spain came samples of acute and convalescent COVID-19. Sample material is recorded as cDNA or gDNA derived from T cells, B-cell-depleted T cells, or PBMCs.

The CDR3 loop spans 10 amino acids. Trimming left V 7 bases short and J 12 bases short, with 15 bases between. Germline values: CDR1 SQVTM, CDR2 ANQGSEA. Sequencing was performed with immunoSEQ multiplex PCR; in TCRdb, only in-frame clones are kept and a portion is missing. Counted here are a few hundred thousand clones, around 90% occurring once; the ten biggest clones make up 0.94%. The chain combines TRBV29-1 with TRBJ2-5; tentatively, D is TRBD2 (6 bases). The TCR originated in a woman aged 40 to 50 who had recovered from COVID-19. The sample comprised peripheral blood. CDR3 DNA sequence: TGCAGCGACCTAGGGACTCCCGAGTACTTC. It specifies CSDLGTPEYF.